These 19 T cell receptor beta chains originate from one sample sequenced in a study of PD-L1 blockade in urothelial cancer. Sequencing was performed with immunoSEQ multiplex PCR; in TCRdb, only in-frame clones are kept and a portion is missing. The table records around 100,000 clones, around 87% of them present only once. Specified time point: pretreatment peripheral blood. Sequencing used PBMCs, obtained around atezolizumab (anti-PD-L1) treatment. Receptor source: a man between 60 and 75 years old with urothelial cancer.

V gene TRBV11-2 combines with J gene TRBJ2-1, with D perhaps TRBD2 (6 bases). Germline values: CDR1 SGHAT, CDR2 FQNNGV. V lost 2 bases, J lost 3 bases, and 20 bases lay in between. This CDR3 is 18 amino acids long. The CDR3 here is CASSLRGSWRGNYNEQFF. The CDR3 coding sequence is TGTGCCAGCAGCTTAAGGGGTAGCTGGCGGGGCAACTACAATGAGCAGTTCTTC. The whole variable domain, filled in from reference TRBV11-2 and TRBJ2-1, reads EAGVAQSPRYKIIEKRQSVAFWCNPISGHATLYWYQQILGQGPKLLIQFQNNGVVDDSQLPKDRFSAERLKGVDSTLKIQPAKLEDSAVYLCASSLRGSWRGNYNEQFFGPGTRLTVL.

CDR3 sequence: CASSLNRVQNTEAFF. As DNA, the CDR3 is TGTGCCAGCAGCTTGAACAGGGTACAGAACACTGAAGCTTTCTTT. The rearrangement joins TRBV5-5 to TRBJ1-1, with D perhaps TRBD1 (6 bases). Germline CDR1 and CDR2: SGHKS and YYEKEE (reference sequence). Deletions cut 1 base from V and 1 base from J, with 11 bases between. The CDR3 runs 15 residues.

The chain is built from TRBV7-2 and TRBJ1-2; 8 bases agree with TRBD1. V shed 6 bases and J 4 bases; nucleotides not matched to a gene: 7. The V gene's germline CDR1 is SGHTA and CDR2 FQGNSA. This CDR3 has 14 residues. The CDR3 protein is CASSLTGTGYGYTF. CDR3 DNA sequence: TGTGCCAGCAGTCTTACCGGGACAGGCTATGGCTACACCTTC.

The V and J genes are TRBV21-1 and TRBJ1-5; the table's D call, TRBD1, has no DNA check behind it. TRBV21-1 has pseudogene status. CDR3 length: 15 amino acids. The CDR3 sequence is CASSKRADRDQPQHF. CDR3 bases: TGTGCCAGCAGCAAAAGGGCCGACAGGGACCAGCCCCAGCATTTT.

This clone was counted once. The chain joins TRBV4-1 to TRBJ1-5, with D possibly being TRBD1 (5 bases). V was clipped by 0 bases and J by 9 bases, with 21 bases between them. The CDR3 has 17 residues. CDR1 is MGHRA, CDR2 YSYEKL, per germline. The CDR3 sequence: CASSQEGTGSPIGPQHF. The CDR3 nucleotides are TGCGCCAGCAGCCAAGAAGGTACAGGATCCCCCATTGGGCCCCAGCATTTT.

The rearrangement links TRBV7-3 to TRBJ1-3; D possibly corresponds to TRBD1 (5 bases). The germline V and J ends were trimmed by 2 bases and 2 bases, with 10 bases remaining between them. Germline V lookup: CDR1 SGHTA, CDR2 FQGTGA. The length of the CDR3 is 15 residues. The CDR3 spells CASSLVGGTGNTIYF. CDR3 DNA: TGTGCCAGCAGCTTAGTGGGGGGAACTGGAAACACCATATATTTT.

CDR3 residues: CASSRTGGATEQYF. The CDR3 DNA follows: TGTGCCAGCAGTCGGACAGGGGGCGCCACCGAGCAGTACTTC. The chain links TRBV28 to TRBJ2-7, with 11 bases lining up with TRBD1. Germline assignment: CDR1 MDHEN and CDR2 SYDVKM. Trimming removed 5 bases from V and 6 bases from J; junction bases left unmatched: 6. This CDR3 contains 14 residues.

This clone was found a few times. J is TRBJ1-2 and V is TRBV11-1, with 10 bases aligning to TRBD1. The germline CDR1 and CDR2 sequences are SGHAT and FQDESV (reference sequence). The J segment lost 2 bases and the V segment lost 5 bases, leaving 8 bases of the junction unmatched. The CDR3 consists of 16 residues. The chain's CDR3 is CASSPRGQGVNYGYTF. The CDR3 DNA follows: TGTGCCAGCAGCCCCCGAGGACAGGGGGTAAACTATGGCTACACCTTC.

The chain links TRBV5-4 to TRBJ2-3, with 14 bases lining up with TRBD2. Trimming at V came to 3 bases and at J to 4 bases, leaving 4 bases not matched to a gene. This CDR3 contains 16 residues. Germline CDR1 reads SGHNT; CDR2 reads YYREEE (reference sequence). In nucleotides, the CDR3 is TGTGCCAGCAGCTCCGGACTAGCGGGAGGCGCAGATACGCAGTATTTT. This sequence encodes CASSSGLAGGADTQYF. Together with reference TRBV5-4 and TRBJ2-3, the CDR3 gives the full variable domain: ETGVTQSPTHLIKTRGQQVTLRCSSQSGHNTVSWYQQALGQGPQFIFQYYREEENGRGNFPPRFSGLQFPNYSSELNVNALELDDSALYLCASSSGLAGGADTQYFGPGTRLTVL.

The J gene is TRBJ2-3, the V gene TRBV5-1, with D maybe TRBD1 (6 bases). The CDR3 has 14 amino acids. Between the trimmed V and J ends, which lost 4 bases and 1 base, there was a span of 10 bases. Germline-derived CDR1 and CDR2 are SGHRS and YFSETQ. The CDR3 DNA reads TGCGCCAGCAGCCAAGGGGGAGGCACAGATACGCAGTATTTT. As protein: CASSQGGGTDTQYF.

V and J are TRBV6-5 and TRBJ1-2, with 10 nucleotides matching TRBD1. Per the germline V gene, CDR1 is MNHEY and CDR2 is SVGAGI. Unmatched junction bases numbered 6, after V lost 6 bases and J lost 2 bases. The CDR3 is made up of 15 amino acids. The CDR3 loop is CASSIRTGGNYGYTF. The CDR3, as DNA: TGTGCCAGCAGCATCCGGACAGGGGGGAACTATGGCTACACCTTC.

The V gene is TRBV6-6, the J gene TRBJ1-3, with a tentative D call TRBD1 (6 bases). The ends were cut back, 4 bases at V and 4 bases at J, with 14 bases in the middle. The CDR3 is made up of 15 amino acids. The germline CDR1 and CDR2 sequences are MNHNY and SVGAGI (reference sequence). The CDR3 region is CASSSSGAGGNTIYF. The CDR3 DNA sequence: TGTGCCAGCAGTTCGTCAGGGGCCGGCGGAAACACCATATATTTT.

The CDR3 sequence is CASSDGLAGGVETQYF. The DNA for the CDR3 is TGTGCCAGCAGCGATGGACTAGCGGGAGGGGTGGAGACCCAGTACTTC. This rearrangement joins TRBV7-2 to TRBJ2-5; the match to TRBD2 covers 15 bases. The CDR3 totals 16 residues. The germline CDR1 and CDR2 sequences are SGHTA and FQGNSA. J lost 5 bases, V lost 5 bases, and 6 bases had no gene match.

This chain uses TRBV2 with TRBJ2-1, with D maybe TRBD2 (5 bases). Trimming pared 2 bases from V and 2 bases from J, leaving 10 bases between. Germline V CDR1 and CDR2: SNHLY, FYNNEI. The CDR3 has 15 residues. The CDR3 spells CASSEFGGPYNEQFF. CDR3 DNA: TGTGCCAGCAGTGAATTTGGAGGTCCCTACAATGAGCAGTTCTTC.

This clone was found a few times. The chain employs TRBV15 and TRBJ2-1; 8 positions match TRBD1. The trim removed 3 bases at V and 9 bases at J, leaving 10 bases unmatched. The germline CDR1 and CDR2 sequences are LNHNV and YYDKDF (reference sequence). The CDR3 extends over 15 amino acids. CDR3 DNA: TGTGCCACCAGCAGGCAGGGGGCAGGGGTGGCTGAGCAGTTCTTC. It is translated as CATSRQGAGVAEQFF.

The J gene is TRBJ2-7, the V gene TRBV28, with 10 bases that match TRBD2. CDR1 MDHEN and CDR2 SYDVKM come from the germline V gene. The CDR3 is 15 amino acids. V lost 6 bases, J lost 2 bases, and 7 bases stayed unmatched. This CDR3 is CASRPGGLATYEQYF. The CDR3, as DNA: TGTGCCAGCAGACCCGGGGGACTAGCGACCTACGAGCAGTACTTC.

This chain connects TRBV4-2 to TRBJ1-1, with a weak D call TRBD1 (5 bases). The CDR3 length is 14 residues. The V gene's germline CDR1 is LGHNA and CDR2 YNFKEQ. Trimming took 4 bases from V and 2 from J, leaving 11 bases between them. CDR3 amino acids: CASSRVGGNTEAFF. CDR3 nucleotide sequence: TGTGCCAGCAGCCGTGTCGGGGGTAACACTGAAGCTTTCTTT.

The rearrangement uses TRBV11-2 and TRBJ2-6, with D perhaps TRBD1 (6 bases). CDR1 SGHAT and CDR2 FQNNGV come from the germline V gene. Trimming stripped 3 bases from V and 2 bases from J, with 8 bases between. The CDR3 consists of 15 residues. The CDR3 DNA follows: TGTGCCAGCAGCTTTTGGACAGCTGGGGCCAACGTCCTGACTTTC. Residues: CASSFWTAGANVLTF.

This chain joins TRBV11-2 and TRBJ2-4; 13 positions agree with TRBD2. The length of the CDR3 is 18 residues. The germline V gene has CDR1 SGHAT and CDR2 FQNNGV. The V gene end was trimmed by 5 bases and the J gene end by 3 bases; junction bases not matched to a gene: 10. The CDR3 DNA reads as TGTGCCAGCAGCGGACGGACTAGCGGGAGTTTAAGCAAAAACATTCAGTACTTC. Amino acids: CASSGRTSGSLSKNIQYF.